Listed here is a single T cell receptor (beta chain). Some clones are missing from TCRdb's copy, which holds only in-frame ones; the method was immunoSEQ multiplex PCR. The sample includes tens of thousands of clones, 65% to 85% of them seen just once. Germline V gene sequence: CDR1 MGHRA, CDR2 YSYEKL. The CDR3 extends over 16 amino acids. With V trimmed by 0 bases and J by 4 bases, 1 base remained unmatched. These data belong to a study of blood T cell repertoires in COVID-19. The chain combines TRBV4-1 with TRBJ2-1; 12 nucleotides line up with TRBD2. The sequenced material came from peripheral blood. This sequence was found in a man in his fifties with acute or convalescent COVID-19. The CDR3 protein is CASSQETSGSYNEQFF. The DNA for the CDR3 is TGCGCCAGCAGCCAAGAGACTAGCGGGAGTTACAATGAGCAGTTCTTC.